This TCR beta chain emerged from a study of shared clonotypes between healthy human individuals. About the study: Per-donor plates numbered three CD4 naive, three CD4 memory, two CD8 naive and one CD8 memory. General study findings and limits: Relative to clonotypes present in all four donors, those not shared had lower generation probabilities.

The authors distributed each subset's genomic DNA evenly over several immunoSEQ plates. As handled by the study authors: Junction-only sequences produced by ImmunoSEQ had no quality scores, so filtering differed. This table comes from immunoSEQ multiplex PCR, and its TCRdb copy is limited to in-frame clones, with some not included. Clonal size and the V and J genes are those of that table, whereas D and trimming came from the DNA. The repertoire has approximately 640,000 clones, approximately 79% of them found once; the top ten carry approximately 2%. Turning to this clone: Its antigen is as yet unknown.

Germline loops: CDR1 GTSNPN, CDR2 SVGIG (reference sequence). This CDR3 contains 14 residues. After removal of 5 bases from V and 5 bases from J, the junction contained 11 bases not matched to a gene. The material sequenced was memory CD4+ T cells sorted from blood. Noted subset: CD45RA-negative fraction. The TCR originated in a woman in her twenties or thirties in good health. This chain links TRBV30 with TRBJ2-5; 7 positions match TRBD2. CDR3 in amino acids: CAWSAGVNLETQYF. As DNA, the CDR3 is TGTGCCTGGTCCGCGGGGGTGAACCTGGAGACCCAGTACTTC.